The clone carrying this TCR beta chain was counted a few times. Its antigen remains unknown. The data belong to a study of shared clonotypes between healthy human individuals. The protocol was immunoSEQ multiplex PCR, while the TCRdb copy is restricted to in-frame clones and leaves out a portion. Here the sample spans 2 million to 3 million clones, approximately 93% being singletons. Study-wide points: Naive CD4 clonotype sharing across a few donors was 4% to 5.5%. Limitation of the genetic and exposure-history diversity represented came from the few donors.

The CDR3 runs 17 residues. Germline assignment: CDR1 MGHRA and CDR2 YSYEKL. V dropped 1 base and J dropped 0 bases, with 13 bases sitting between them. Naive CD45RA+ and memory CD45RA-negative subsets were split from CD4+ cells. This receptor was identified in a man aged 18 to 30 in good health. Some clones in this sample may be carry-over from other donors' samples. The sample consisted of naive CD4+ T cells from PBMCs. As to subset: CD45RA+ positively selected. The chain carries TRBV4-1 and TRBJ2-1; D remains unclear. DNA for the CDR3: TGCGCCAGCAGCCAAGGTCCTCTCGGGTTCTCCTACAATGAGCAGTTCTTC. Its translation is CASSQGPLGFSYNEQFF.